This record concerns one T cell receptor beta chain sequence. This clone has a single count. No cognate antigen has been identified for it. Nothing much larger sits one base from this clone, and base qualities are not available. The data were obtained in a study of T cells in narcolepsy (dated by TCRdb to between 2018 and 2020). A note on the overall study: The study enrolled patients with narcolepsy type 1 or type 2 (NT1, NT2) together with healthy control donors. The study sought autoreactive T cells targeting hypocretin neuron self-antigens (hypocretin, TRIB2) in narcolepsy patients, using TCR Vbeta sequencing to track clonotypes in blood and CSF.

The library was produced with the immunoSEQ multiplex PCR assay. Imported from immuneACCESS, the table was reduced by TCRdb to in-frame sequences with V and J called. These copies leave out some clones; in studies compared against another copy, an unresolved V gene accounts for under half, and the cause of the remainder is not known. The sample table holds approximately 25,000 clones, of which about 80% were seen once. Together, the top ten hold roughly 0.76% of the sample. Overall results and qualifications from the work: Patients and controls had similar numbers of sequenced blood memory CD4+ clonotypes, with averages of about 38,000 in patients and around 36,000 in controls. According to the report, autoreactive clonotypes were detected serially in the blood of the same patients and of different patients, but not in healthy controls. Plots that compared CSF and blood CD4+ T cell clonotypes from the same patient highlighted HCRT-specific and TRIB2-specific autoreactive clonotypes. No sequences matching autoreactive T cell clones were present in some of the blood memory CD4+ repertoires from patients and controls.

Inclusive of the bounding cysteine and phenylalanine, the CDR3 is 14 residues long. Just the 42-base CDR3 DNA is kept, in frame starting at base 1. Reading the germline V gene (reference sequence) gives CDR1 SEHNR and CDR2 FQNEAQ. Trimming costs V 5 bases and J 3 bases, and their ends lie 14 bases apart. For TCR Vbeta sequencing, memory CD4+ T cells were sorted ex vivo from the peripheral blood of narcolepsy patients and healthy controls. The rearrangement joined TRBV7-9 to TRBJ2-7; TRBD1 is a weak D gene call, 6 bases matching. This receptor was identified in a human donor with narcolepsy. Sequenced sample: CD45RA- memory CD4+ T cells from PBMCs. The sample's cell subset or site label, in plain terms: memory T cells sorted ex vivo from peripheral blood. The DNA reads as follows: TGTGCCAGCAGCACCCGACCGACAGGCTACGAGCAGTACTTC. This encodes CASSTRPTGYEQYF.